A single sample is the source of the 21 T cell receptor beta chains below, sequenced in a study of blood T cell repertoires in COVID-19. Only in-frame clones appear in the TCRdb table, and some are missing; sequencing was by immunoSEQ multiplex PCR. The table has some 120,000 clones, approximately 82% seen once. The sample taken for sequencing was peripheral blood. These TCRs come from a young man with acute or convalescent COVID-19.

As DNA, the CDR3 is TGCGCCAGCATCTCCGGGGGTGAAGCTTTCTTT. Amino acid sequence: CASISGGEAFF. The chain links TRBV10-1 to TRBJ1-1; TRBD1 is a possible D gene (5 bases). Germline V lookup: CDR1 WNHNN, CDR2 SYGVQD (reference sequence). The V end was cut by 7 bases, the J end by 7 bases, with 10 bases between. This CDR3 comprises 11 residues.

The chain has TRBV3-1 (or the pseudogene TRBV3-2) and TRBJ2-3; 7 nucleotides line up with TRBD2. The CDR3 runs 15 residues. The V gene end was trimmed by 1 base and the J gene end by 8 bases; junction bases not matched to a gene: 9. CDR1 LGHDT and CDR2 YNNKEL come from the germline V gene (reference sequence). The CDR3 DNA reads TGTGCCAGCAGCCAAGTGGGCGGGAGTAAATTTACGCAGTATTTT. Amino acid sequence: CASSQVGGSKFTQYF.

By share of the sample, this clone is medium-sized (0.01 to 0.1%). J is TRBJ2-5 and V is TRBV5-5; the D gene is possibly TRBD2 (5 bases). The V gene's germline CDR1 is SGHKS and CDR2 YYEKEE (reference sequence). V was pared by 4 bases and J by 2 bases, with 12 bases between. The CDR3 loop spans 14 amino acids. The CDR3 coding sequence is TGTGCCAGCAGCACCGGACGGGATCAAGAGACCCAGTACTTC. The encoded protein is CASSTGRDQETQYF.

The genes are TRBV7-2 and TRBJ1-1; D is possibly TRBD1 (5 bases). Trimming left V 1 base short and J 1 base short, with 10 bases between. The CDR3 is 15 amino acids. From germline, CDR1 is SGHTA and CDR2 FQGNSA. DNA of the CDR3: TGTGCCAGCAGCTTAGTTGGGCAGGGGAACACTGAAGCTTTCTTT. This gives the protein CASSLVGQGNTEAFF. Full variable domain (missing parts from reference TRBV7-2 and TRBJ1-1): GAGVSQSPSNKVTEKGKDVELRCDPISGHTALYWYRQSLGQGLEFLIYFQGNSAPDKSGLPSDRFSAERTGGSVSTLTIQRTQQEDSAVYLCASSLVGQGNTEAFFGQGTRLTVV.

The table lists this clone with many counts. The chain carries TRBV2 and TRBJ2-5; 9 bases fit TRBD2. This CDR3 spans 16 amino acids. V gave up 0 bases and J gave up 7 bases; unmatched junction bases: 9. The germline V gene encodes CDR1 SNHLY and CDR2 FYNNEI. The DNA of the CDR3 is TGTGCCAGCAGTGAAGCAGGGACTAGCTTTGATTGGACCCAGTACTTC. It translates to CASSEAGTSFDWTQYF.

The genes are TRBV6-4 and TRBJ2-1; possibly TRBD1 for D (6 bases). CDR1 and CDR2 from the germline V gene are MRHNA and SNTAGT. The CDR3 has 15 amino acids. Trimming pared 6 bases from V and 0 bases from J, leaving 12 bases between. CDR3 sequence (DNA): TGTGCCAGCAGCGCGGACAGTAGCTCCTACAATGAGCAGTTCTTC. Translated, it gives CASSADSSSYNEQFF.

V usage is TRBV6-2 or TRBV6-3 and J usage is TRBJ1-2, with D perhaps TRBD1 (6 bases). CDR1 and CDR2 from the germline V gene are MNHEY and SVGEGT. Between the trimmed V and J ends, which lost 2 bases and 3 bases, there was a span of 7 bases. CDR3 length: 13 amino acids. Here the CDR3 reads CASSYAGDYGYTF. In DNA, the CDR3 is TGTGCCAGCAGTTACGCAGGGGACTATGGCTACACCTTC.

This chain connects TRBV7-8 to TRBJ2-5, with 8 bases aligning to TRBD2. The CDR3 runs to 16 residues. Germline V lookup: CDR1 SGHVS, CDR2 FQNEAQ. V shed 0 bases, J shed 4 bases, and the junction held 7 bases outside the gene matches. The CDR3 reads CASSLAPGGIGETQYF. Written as DNA, the CDR3 is TGTGCCAGCAGCTTAGCTCCGGGGGGGATAGGAGAGACCCAGTACTTC.

This clone appeared once. The chain has TRBV27 and TRBJ2-7; TRBD1 agrees at 12 bases. The CDR3 totals 14 residues. Germline CDR1 MNHEY, CDR2 SMNVEV (reference sequence). J was trimmed by 5 bases and V by 6 bases; bases with no gene match: 5. Here the CDR3 DNA reads TGTGCCAGCAGCCCGGGACAGGGGGCGAACGAGCAGTACTTC. Residues: CASSPGQGANEQYF.

The rearrangement uses TRBV9 and TRBJ2-3; 8 bases are a match to TRBD2. CDR1 and CDR2 (germline): SGDLS, YYNGEE. Losses at the gene ends were 7 bases for V and 6 bases for J; bases not matched to a gene: 13. The CDR3 has 15 residues. As DNA, the CDR3 is TGTGCCAGCGAGGTAGGGACTAGTTCTAGTGATACGCAGTATTTT. It is translated as CASEVGTSSSDTQYF.

CDR3 region: CASPGTSDTYEQYV. Written as DNA, the CDR3 is TGTGCCAGCCCCGGGACTAGCGACACCTACGAGCAGTACGTC. The rearrangement joins TRBV14 to TRBJ2-7, with 10 bases identical to TRBD2. V gave up 8 bases and J gave up 2 bases; unmatched junction bases: 6. This CDR3 region has 14 residues. Germline V gene data show CDR1 as SGHDN and CDR2 as FVKESK.

The gene calls are TRBV14 and TRBJ2-1; 8 bases line up with TRBD1. The CDR3 runs to 16 residues. Germline V gene sequence: CDR1 SGHDN, CDR2 FVKESK. With V trimmed by 5 bases and J by 4 bases, 10 bases remained unmatched. CDR3 sequence (DNA): TGTGCCAGCAGCGTCCGAGCAGGGGGCCGTTACAATGAGCAGTTCTTC. This encodes CASSVRAGGRYNEQFF.

The V call is TRBV2, the J call TRBJ1-2; the match to TRBD1 covers 8 bases. With 6 bases clipped from V and 4 bases from J, the junction kept 10 bases outside the gene matches. This CDR3 is 15 amino acids long. Germline V gives CDR1 SNHLY, CDR2 FYNNEI. As DNA, the CDR3 is TGTGCCAGCAGACGAGACAGGGGAGGCGGCTATGGCTACACCTTC. Residues: CASRRDRGGGYGYTF.

The table lists this clone with a count of one. J is TRBJ1-1 and V is TRBV12-3 or TRBV12-4; D is unclear. Trimming removed 6 bases at V and 7 bases at J, with 12 bases between. The CDR3 consists of 12 residues. CDR3 nucleotides: TGTGCCAGCAGCCCAGGCGGGATTGAAGCTTTCTTT. This codes for CASSPGGIEAFF.

The chain uses TRBV27 and TRBJ1-6; 7 nucleotides agree with TRBD1. This CDR3 region has 15 residues. Germline V gene data show CDR1 as MNHEY and CDR2 as SMNVEV (reference sequence). V shed 4 bases and J 5 bases; nucleotides not matched to a gene: 5. The CDR3 region has the DNA TGTGCCAGCAGTTGGGGGACAGCCAATAATTCACCCCTCCACTTT. Translating gives CASSWGTANNSPLHF.

V and J are TRBV7-3 and TRBJ2-1; 10 bases map to TRBD1. The ends lost 5 bases at V and 4 bases at J; junction bases unmatched: 5. This CDR3 contains 15 residues. Germline CDR1 and CDR2: SGHTA and FQGTGA. The chain's CDR3 is CASSKDRGQYNEQFF. CDR3 nucleotides: TGTGCCAGCAGCAAAGACAGGGGGCAATACAATGAGCAGTTCTTC.

The V gene is TRBV5-8, the J gene TRBJ2-1, with 7 positions matching TRBD2. V lost 3 bases to trimming and J lost 3 bases; unmatched junction nucleotides: 15. Germline V lookup: CDR1 SGHTS, CDR2 YDEGEE. The CDR3 is made up of 18 amino acids. The CDR3 bases are TGTGCCAGCAGCTGGAGTGGGGCGGGAGAGGAAGTCTACAATGAGCAGTTCTTC. Encoded protein: CASSWSGAGEEVYNEQFF.

There are a few counts of this clone. V gene TRBV3-1 (or the pseudogene TRBV3-2) combines with J gene TRBJ1-6; possible D gene TRBD1, 6 bases. With 4 bases removed from V and 7 bases from J, the gap between germline ends came to 14 bases. Germline V gives CDR1 LGHDT, CDR2 YNNKEL (reference sequence). The CDR3 is 15 amino acids. CDR3 in DNA: TGTGCCAGCAGCCGTTGGACAGCGGGGAATTCACCCCTCCACTTT. Translated, it gives CASSRWTAGNSPLHF.

The chain links TRBV27 to TRBJ1-5, with D perhaps matching TRBD1 (6 bases). The CDR3 is made up of 15 amino acids. Trimming pared 3 bases from V and 5 bases from J, leaving 14 bases between. CDR1 MNHEY and CDR2 SMNVEV come from the germline V gene (reference sequence). The CDR3 DNA sequence: TGTGCCAGCAGTTTCTTTCAGGGGTCGGATCAGCCCCAGCATTTT. It codes for CASSFFQGSDQPQHF.

This chain joins TRBV11-2 and TRBJ2-7; D uncertain. There are 11 residues in the CDR3. CDR1 and CDR2 (germline): SGHAT, FQNNGV. V was cut by 4 bases and J by 2 bases, with 3 bases left in between. The CDR3 reads CASSSTYEQYF. DNA for the CDR3: TGTGCCAGCAGCTCCACCTACGAGCAGTACTTC. Full variable domain (remainder filled in from reference TRBV11-2 and TRBJ2-7): EAGVAQSPRYKIIEKRQSVAFWCNPISGHATLYWYQQILGQGPKLLIQFQNNGVVDDSQLPKDRFSAERLKGVDSTLKIQPAKLEDSAVYLCASSSTYEQYFGPGTRLTVT.

The chain has TRBV30 and TRBJ2-3, with a possible D match to TRBD1 (6 bases). V was pared by 3 bases and J by 2 bases, with 15 bases between. The germline CDR1 and CDR2 sequences are GTSNPN and SVGIG (reference sequence). The CDR3 spans 15 residues. In nucleotides, the CDR3 is TGTGCCTGGAGCGAACAGGGCTGGAACACAGATACGCAGTATTTT. Amino acids: CAWSEQGWNTDTQYF.